Shown below are 31 T cell receptor beta chains from a single sample sequenced in a study of T cells after yellow fever vaccination. TCRdb reanalysed the 5' RACE reads using MiXCR and keeps one entry per CDR3 protein. The table lists 25,000 to 30,000 distinct CDR3 sequences, about 5% of them singletons. The specimen was CD8+ T cells sorted from PBMCs, collected 10 days after the yellow fever booster vaccination. The source of these receptors is a man aged 25 to 45 who received the YFV17D yellow fever vaccine.

Many counts were recorded for this clonotype. V gene TRBV4-2 combines with J gene TRBJ2-2; no clear D gene. V was pared by 5 bases and J by 6 bases, with 13 bases between. This CDR3 contains 14 residues. Germline assignment: CDR1 LGHNA and CDR2 YNFKEQ. The CDR3 region has the DNA TGTGCCAGCAGCAAGACTCCTGTGGCCGGGGAGCTGTTTTTT. Amino acids: CASSKTPVAGELFF.

This clonotype was recorded many times. The gene calls are TRBV5-1 and TRBJ2-7; no clear D. From germline, CDR1 is SGHRS and CDR2 YFSETQ. The germline V and J ends were trimmed by 0 bases and 1 base, with 11 bases remaining between them. The CDR3 length is 15 residues. CDR3 coding DNA: TGCGCCAGCAGCTTGGCCGAAGTCGAGTCCTACGAGCAGTACTTC. Amino acids: CASSLAEVESYEQYF. Filled out from reference TRBV5-1 and TRBJ2-7, the complete variable domain reads KAGVTQTPRYLIKTRGQQVTLSCSPISGHRSVSWYQQTPGQGLQFLFEYFSETQRNKGNFPGRFSGRQFSNSRSEMNVSTLELGDSALYLCASSLAEVESYEQYFGPGTRLTVT.

The sample holds many counts of this clonotype. The chain has TRBV12-3 or TRBV12-4 and TRBJ2-1; D ambiguous. This CDR3 has 15 amino acids. The ends were cut back, 6 bases at V and 0 bases at J, with 12 bases in the middle. The CDR3 region is CASSPFSGSYNEQFF. The CDR3 DNA is TGTGCCAGCAGCCCTTTCTCGGGCTCCTACAATGAGCAGTTCTTC.

This clonotype was seen repeatedly, ten times or more. The rearrangement links TRBV29-1 to TRBJ2-1, with no clear D. This CDR3 is 10 amino acids long. Per the germline V gene, CDR1 is SQVTM and CDR2 is ANQGSEA. Trimming left V 4 bases short and J 5 bases short, with 3 bases between. For the CDR3, the DNA is TGCAGCGTTGCAGACAATGAGCAGTTCTTC. This translates into CSVADNEQFF.

This clonotype has a count of ten or more. The CDR3 here is CASSGSTGAETQYF. The CDR3 DNA follows: TGTGCCAGCAGCGGGTCGACAGGGGCAGAGACCCAGTACTTC. The chain has TRBV9 and TRBJ2-5; TRBD1 matches 8 bases. Germline V gene sequence: CDR1 SGDLS, CDR2 YYNGEE. The V gene end was trimmed by 3 bases and the J gene end by 4 bases; junction bases not matched to a gene: 5. There are 14 residues in the CDR3. Supplemented by reference TRBV9 and TRBJ2-5, the full variable domain reads DSGVTQTPKHLITATGQRVTLRCSPRSGDLSVYWYQQSLDQGLQFLIQYYNGEERAKGNILERFSAQQFPDLHSELNLSSLELGDSALYFCASSGSTGAETQYFGPGTRLLVL.

As to this clonotype: With a much larger clone just one base away, this may be a read error. This CDR3 is missing its conserved last phenylalanine or tryptophan, likely due to a read error. The J gene is TRBJ2-5, the V gene TRBV4-1; D unresolved. The V gene's germline CDR1 is MGHRA and CDR2 YSYEKL. The CDR3 extends over 14 amino acids. Trimming removed 0 bases at V and 1 base at J, with 6 bases between. CDR3 loop: CASSQDVPQETQYY. The CDR3 DNA reads as TGCGCCAGCAGCCAAGATGTCCCCCAAGAGACCCAGTACTAC.

This clonotype was recorded many times. The V gene is TRBV25-1, the J gene TRBJ2-5; D call uncertain. This CDR3 region has 14 residues. The germline gives CDR1 MGHDK, CDR2 SYGVNS. Deletions cut 4 bases from V and 5 bases from J, with 14 bases between. CDR3 sequence (DNA): TGTGCCAGCAGTGGGGCCCCACTTCGGGAGACCCAGTACTTC. Translated, it gives CASSGAPLRETQYF.

This clonotype was found many times. The CDR3 region has the DNA TGTGCCAGCAGTTTGGGGGGGAACACCGGGGAGCTGTTTTTT. Protein: CASSLGGNTGELFF. The J gene is TRBJ2-2, the V gene TRBV28; tentative D call: TRBD2 (6 bases). V dropped 3 bases and J dropped 1 base, with 6 bases sitting between them. CDR1 and CDR2 from the germline V gene are MDHEN and SYDVKM. The CDR3 extends over 14 amino acids.

This clonotype was detected ten times or more. The rearrangement joins TRBV7-9 to TRBJ2-1; D unclear. The germline gives CDR1 SEHNR, CDR2 FQNEAQ (reference sequence). Deletions cut 3 bases from V and 0 bases from J, with 9 bases between. CDR3 length equals 15 residues. Here the CDR3 DNA reads TGTGCCAGCAGCTTTGCGTGGAGCTCCTACAATGAGCAGTTCTTC. It is translated as CASSFAWSSYNEQFF.

The sample holds many counts of this clonotype. The chain is built from TRBV3-1 and TRBJ1-1; D not resolved. CDR3 size: 14 residues. The V gene lost 2 bases and the J gene lost 11 bases, with 18 bases spanning the gap. CDR1 is LGHDT and CDR2 is YNNKEL in the germline V gene (reference sequence). DNA of the CDR3: TGTGCCAGCAGCCAATTAGAGTTAGGACTGAAGGCTTTCTTT. Translating it yields CASSQLELGLKAFF.

This clonotype was observed many times. The genes are TRBV7-6 and TRBJ2-1; 11 nucleotides agree with TRBD2. Trimming at V came to 2 bases and at J to 0 bases, leaving 6 bases not matched to a gene. CDR1 is SGHVS and CDR2 is FNYEAQ in the germline V gene. The CDR3 has 18 residues. The CDR3: CASSLFLAGGNSYNEQFF. Written as DNA, the CDR3 is TGTGCCAGCAGCTTATTCCTAGCGGGAGGCAACTCCTACAATGAGCAGTTCTTC. The entire variable domain, with the rest obtained from reference TRBV7-6 and TRBJ2-1, is as follows: GAGVSQSPRYKVTKRGQDVALRCDPISGHVSLYWYRQALGQGPEFLTYFNYEAQQDKSGLPNDRFSAERPEGSISTLTIQRTEQRDSAMYRCASSLFLAGGNSYNEQFFGPGTRLTVL.

In its sample, this clonotype was seen many times. The rearrangement links TRBV27 to TRBJ2-5; 10 bases fit TRBD1. Trimming cost V 5 bases and J 1 base; bases outside gene matches: 7. The germline CDR1 and CDR2 sequences are MNHEY and SMNVEV (reference sequence). There are 16 residues in the CDR3. Here the CDR3 reads CASSPAGTGAQETQYF. CDR3 coding DNA: TGTGCCAGCAGTCCCGCTGGGACAGGGGCCCAAGAGACCCAGTACTTC.

This clonotype was recorded many times. The CDR3 DNA sequence: TGTGCCAGCTGTAGCGGGACAGAGAACACCGGGGAGCTGTTTTTT. The encoded protein is CASCSGTENTGELFF. The J gene is TRBJ2-2, the V gene TRBV7-9; D may be TRBD2 (8 bases). V was clipped by 8 bases and J by 1 base, with 14 bases between them. This CDR3 is built from 15 residues. Germline V gene lookup returns CDR1 SEHNR and CDR2 FQNEAQ (reference sequence).

This clonotype was seen repeatedly, ten times or more. The chain couples TRBV7-9 to TRBJ2-3; no firm D call. Looked up from germline, CDR1 is SEHNR and CDR2 is FQNEAQ (reference sequence). The CDR3 extends over 13 amino acids. The ends were cut back, 4 bases at V and 2 bases at J, with 7 bases in the middle. The CDR3 region has the DNA TGTGCCAGCAGCTCCGGTTCCACAGATACGCAGTATTTT. Its translation is CASSSGSTDTQYF.

This clonotype was observed at least ten times. The chain uses TRBV5-1 and TRBJ2-5; TRBD2 matches at 7 bases. The CDR3 is made up of 17 amino acids. Trimming removed 6 bases from V and 4 bases from J; junction bases left unmatched: 18. In germline, CDR1 is SGHRS, CDR2 YFSETQ. Here the CDR3 reads CASNREPNTSEGETQYF. CDR3 bases: TGCGCCAGCAACCGGGAGCCGAATACTAGCGAGGGAGAGACCCAGTACTTC.

Many counts were recorded for this clonotype. This chain uses TRBV2 with TRBJ2-5; 8 bases map to TRBD2. Germline values: CDR1 SNHLY, CDR2 FYNNEI. The V and J ends lost 4 bases and 5 bases, in that order; junction bases with no gene match: 12. The CDR3 has 16 amino acids. CDR3 sequence reads: CASSALFSGNTETQYF. CDR3 sequence (DNA): TGTGCCAGCAGTGCACTTTTTAGCGGGAATACGGAGACCCAGTACTTC. The full variable domain, its missing parts supplied by reference TRBV2 and TRBJ2-5, is EPEVTQTPSHQVTQMGQEVILRCVPISNHLYFYWYRQILGQKVEFLVSFYNNEISEKSEIFDDQFSVERPDGSNFTLKIRSTKLEDSAMYFCASSALFSGNTETQYFGPGTRLLVL.

There are many counts of this clonotype. V gene TRBV15 combines with J gene TRBJ2-3; TRBD1 might be the D (5 bases). The ends were cut back, 8 bases at V and 2 bases at J, with 11 bases in the middle. Germline V CDR1 and CDR2: LNHNV, YYDKDF (reference sequence). The CDR3 sequence is 13 residues long. CDR3 sequence (DNA): TGTGCCACCCAGGGCAGGGACACAGATACGCAGTATTTT. Its protein product is CATQGRDTDTQYF.

At least ten counts were recorded for this clonotype. This chain joins TRBV12-3 or TRBV12-4 and TRBJ2-1; possibly TRBD1 for D (6 bases). This CDR3 is 12 amino acids long. V was clipped by 4 bases and J by 8 bases, with 9 bases between them. The CDR3, as DNA: TGTGCCAGCAGTTACAGGGTCGATGAGCAGTTCTTC. Translated, it gives CASSYRVDEQFF.

This clonotype was seen ten or more times. In DNA form, the CDR3 reads TGTGCCAGCAGCGGGAGATGGGACAGGGACACCGGGGAGCTGTTTTTT. Encoded protein: CASSGRWDRDTGELFF. The V and J genes are TRBV7-9 and TRBJ2-2; the match to TRBD1 covers 9 bases. The CDR3 covers 16 residues. Germline V lookup: CDR1 SEHNR, CDR2 FQNEAQ (reference sequence). J was trimmed by 3 bases and V by 5 bases; bases with no gene match: 7. The whole variable domain, remainder taken from reference TRBV7-9 and TRBJ2-2, is DTGVSQNPRHKITKRGQNVTFRCDPISEHNRLYWYRQTLGQGPEFLTYFQNEAQLEKSRLLSDRFSAERPKGSFSTLEIQRTEQGDSAMYLCASSGRWDRDTGELFFGEGSRLTVL.

This clonotype showed up many times. This rearrangement joins TRBV13 to TRBJ2-7; 7 nucleotides match TRBD2. The CDR3 sequence is 13 residues long. After removal of 2 bases from V and 6 bases from J, the junction contained 4 bases not matched to a gene. Per germline, CDR1 PRHDT and CDR2 FYEKMQ (reference sequence). The CDR3 region has the DNA TGTGCCAGCAGCTTAACGCGGGAGTTCGAGCAGTACTTC. Protein product: CASSLTREFEQYF.

In its sample, this clonotype was seen many times. V is TRBV4-3 and J is TRBJ2-1, with D tentatively TRBD2 (5 bases). Germline V gene sequence: CDR1 LGHNA, CDR2 YSLEER. CDR3 size: 12 residues. Trimming took 5 bases from V and 10 from J, leaving 12 bases between them. Here the CDR3 reads CASSSPEGEQFF. CDR3 nucleotides: TGCGCCAGCAGCTCCCCAGAGGGCGAGCAGTTCTTC.

This clonotype was counted ten times or more. The chain carries TRBV4-3 and TRBJ1-4, with TRBD1 matching over 10 bases. This CDR3 contains 15 residues. The junction had 6 bases not matched to a gene; V was cut back by 3 bases and J by 8 bases. Germline CDR1 is LGHNA and CDR2 is YSLEER. The DNA for the CDR3 is TGCGCCAGCAGCCAGGGGACAGGGGTCAGAGAAAAACTGTTTTTT. Translating it yields CASSQGTGVREKLFF.

This clonotype has at least ten counts. This sequence joins TRBV15 and TRBJ2-7, with 9 nucleotides matching TRBD1. CDR1 LNHNV and CDR2 YYDKDF come from the germline V gene (reference sequence). The CDR3 has 13 amino acids. The J segment lost 2 bases and the V segment lost 5 bases, leaving 1 base of the junction unmatched. This CDR3 reads CATSGTGPYEQYF. For the CDR3, the DNA is TGTGCCACCAGCGGGACAGGGCCCTACGAGCAGTACTTC.

This clonotype has ten or more counts. The chain joins TRBV21-1 to TRBJ2-5; TRBD1, the table's D call, was not compared with the DNA. TRBV21-1 is termed a pseudogene. This CDR3 region has 15 residues. The CDR3 DNA is TGTGCCAGCATCACCCGGGACAGGGACCAAGAGACCCAGTACTTC. Its protein product is CASITRDRDQETQYF.

This clonotype was seen many times. The CDR3 spells CASSQPPAGTGELFF. Here the CDR3 DNA reads TGTGCCAGCAGCCAACCTCCGGCGGGTACCGGGGAGCTGTTTTTT. The chain has TRBV4-2 and TRBJ2-2; D possibly corresponds to TRBD2 (5 bases). The CDR3 is 15 residues long. From germline, CDR1 is LGHNA and CDR2 YNFKEQ. Trimming took 2 bases from V and 5 from J, leaving 12 bases between them.

This clonotype was picked up many times. The chain is built from TRBV4-3 and TRBJ2-1, with D perhaps TRBD1 or TRBD2 (5 bases each). The germline gives CDR1 LGHNA, CDR2 YSLEER. The CDR3 runs to 17 residues. The V and J ends lost 0 bases and 4 bases respectively, with 16 bases between them. CDR3: CASSQESGGEPYNEQFF. The CDR3 DNA reads TGCGCCAGCAGCCAAGAGTCTGGGGGAGAACCATACAATGAGCAGTTCTTC.

This clonotype was found many times. The chain carries TRBV29-1 and TRBJ2-6, with D maybe TRBD2 (6 bases). This CDR3 has 16 residues. Germline loops: CDR1 SQVTM, CDR2 ANQGSEA. The V end lost 7 bases, the J end lost 4 bases, and 20 bases lay between the germline ends. CDR3 in amino acids: CSAVGGSWKGANVLTF. CDR3 nucleotide sequence: TGCAGCGCTGTCGGGGGATCCTGGAAAGGGGCCAACGTCCTGACTTTC.

In this sample, this clonotype turned up many times. This chain joins TRBV3-1 and TRBJ1-2; D perhaps matches TRBD1 (5 bases). The CDR3 is 17 residues long. With 0 bases removed from V and 7 bases from J, the gap between germline ends came to 21 bases. CDR1 is LGHDT, CDR2 YNNKEL, per germline (reference sequence). CDR3 loop: CASSQDGRRGPVGGYTF. The CDR3 DNA reads as TGTGCCAGCAGCCAAGATGGGAGGCGGGGACCGGTAGGTGGCTACACCTTC.

This clonotype was seen many times. This sequence joins TRBV4-1 and TRBJ2-1; D gene uncertain. Looked up from germline, CDR1 is MGHRA and CDR2 is YSYEKL. The ends were cut back, 1 base at V and 15 bases at J, with 13 bases in the middle. The CDR3 loop spans 12 amino acids. The CDR3 DNA sequence: TGCGCCAGCAGCCAAGGTCCGGCTAGTGGGTTCTTC. Protein: CASSQGPASGFF.

This clonotype appeared a few times. V gene TRBV19 combines with J gene TRBJ1-2; D possibly corresponds to TRBD1 (5 bases). Germline-derived CDR1 and CDR2 are LNHDA and SQIVND (reference sequence). Trimming stripped 8 bases from V and 5 bases from J, with 18 bases between. The CDR3 covers 14 residues. The CDR3 region has the DNA TGTGCCAGTCAGTCAGGGACTCCACGTTATGGCTACACCTTC. Translated, it gives CASQSGTPRYGYTF.

This clonotype occurred many times. CDR3 residues: CASNLGGYHGYTF. CDR3 coding DNA: TGTGCCAGCAACCTAGGGGGGTACCATGGCTACACCTTC. This chain joins TRBV7-2 and TRBJ1-2; D is perhaps TRBD1 (6 bases). Per the germline V gene, CDR1 is SGHTA and CDR2 is FQGNSA. The CDR3 covers 13 residues. The ends were cut back, 7 bases at V and 6 bases at J, with 15 bases in the middle.